This T cell receptor beta chain was retrieved from a study of T cell changes during pregnancy in multiple sclerosis. V was clipped by 2 bases and J by 6 bases; unmatched bases: 8. Per germline, CDR1 MNHNS and CDR2 SASEGT. The CDR3 consists of 15 residues. Data came from immunoSEQ multiplex PCR; TCRdb stores just in-frame clones and leaves some out. The sample yields fewer than 35,000 clones, around 90% seen once. This TCR was sampled from a female donor in good health, enrolled as a control in a pregnancy study. This chain joins TRBV6-1 and TRBJ2-3, with TRBD2 identical over 7 bases. This material consisted of CD4+ T cells from peripheral blood mononuclear cells, taken in the third trimester of pregnancy. The chain's CDR3 is CASSETGGWPDTQYF. CDR3 in DNA: TGTGCCAGCAGTGAAACCGGGGGGTGGCCGGATACGCAGTATTTT.